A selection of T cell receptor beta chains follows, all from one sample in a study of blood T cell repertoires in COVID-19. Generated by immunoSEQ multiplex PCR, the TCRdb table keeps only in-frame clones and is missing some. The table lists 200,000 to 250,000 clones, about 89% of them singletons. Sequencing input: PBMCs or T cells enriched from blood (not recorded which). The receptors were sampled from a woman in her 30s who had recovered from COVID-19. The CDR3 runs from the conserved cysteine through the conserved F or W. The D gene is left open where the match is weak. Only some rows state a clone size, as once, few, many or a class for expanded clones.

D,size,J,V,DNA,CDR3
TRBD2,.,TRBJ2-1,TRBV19,TGTGCCAGTAGAATCGGGACTAGCTCCTACAATGAGCAGTTCTTC,CASRIGTSSYNEQFF
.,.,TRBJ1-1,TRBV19,TGTGCCGTGGGAGGGCAGGGGAGGACTGAAGCTTTCTTT,CAVGGQGRTEAFF
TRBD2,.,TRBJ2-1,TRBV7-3,TGTGCCAGCAGCCTCCGACTAGCGGGGGGATCCTACAATGAGCAGTTCTTC,CASSLRLAGGSYNEQFF
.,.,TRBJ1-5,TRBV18,TGTGCCAGCTCACCCGGGAGGGGCCCCTATCAGCCCCAGCATTTT,CASSPGRGPYQPQHF
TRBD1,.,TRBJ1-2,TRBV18,TGTGCCAGCTCACCGGGACAGGGGGCGCATGGCTACACCTTC,CASSPGQGAHGYTF
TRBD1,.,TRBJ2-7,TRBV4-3,TGCGCCAGCAGCCAAGAGGTTCAGGGGGCGGGGGAGCAGTACTTC,CASSQEVQGAGEQYF
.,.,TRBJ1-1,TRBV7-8,TGTGCCAGCAGACTCGAAGGGGGAATTGGGGGCACTGAAGCTTTCTTT,CASRLEGGIGGTEAFF
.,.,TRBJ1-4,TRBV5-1,TGCGCCAGCAGCAGGGGGGGAGCTAATGAAAAACTGTTTTTT,CASSRGGANEKLFF
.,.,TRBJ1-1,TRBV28,TGTGCCAGCAACGGCGGGACGTACCTTGAAGCTTTCTTT,CASNGGTYLEAFF
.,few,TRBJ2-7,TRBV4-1,TGCGCCAGCAGCCGGGCAAGAGACGGTACCTACGAGCAGTACTTC,CASSRARDGTYEQYF
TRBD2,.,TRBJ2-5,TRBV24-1,TGTGCCACCAGTGATTTGCGGGAGGGGTTAGGTCTTGAGACCCAGTACTTC,CATSDLREGLGLETQYF
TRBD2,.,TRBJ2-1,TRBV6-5,TGTGCCAGCAGTTACTCGCCTAGCGGCCAGTACAATGAGCAGTTCTTC,CASSYSPSGQYNEQFF
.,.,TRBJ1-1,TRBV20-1,TGCAGTGCTAGTACGGTGGGGGGCACTGAAGCTTTCTTT,CSASTVGGTEAFF
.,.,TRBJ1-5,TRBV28,TGTGCCAGCAGTTTACCCTACAGGGTCAATCAGCCCCAGCATTTT,CASSLPYRVNQPQHF
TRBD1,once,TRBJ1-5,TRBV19,TGTGCCAGTAGTTCGGACAGGCGAAATCAGCCCCAGCATTTT,CASSSDRRNQPQHF
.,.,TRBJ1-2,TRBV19,TGTGCCAGTAGTCCCCCCAGTAACTATGGCTACACCTTC,CASSPPSNYGYTF
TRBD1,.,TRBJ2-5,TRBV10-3,TGTGCCATCAGTGGGTTTGGGACAGGGGTAGAGACCCAGTACTTC,CAISGFGTGVETQYF
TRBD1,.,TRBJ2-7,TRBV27,TGTGTCAGCAGTTTAACCGCCGGGACAGCGTACGAGCAGTACTTC,CVSSLTAGTAYEQYF
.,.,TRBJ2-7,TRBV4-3,TGCGCCAGCAGCCGAGACGACATAAGCTCCTACGAACAGTACTTC,CASSRDDISSYEQYF
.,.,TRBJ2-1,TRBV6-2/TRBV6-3,TGTGCCAGCAGTTACCTTTGGTGGGCTAACAATGAGCAGTTCTTC,CASSYLWWANNEQFF
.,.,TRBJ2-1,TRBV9,TGTGCCAGCAGCGCCGAATTAGCGGCCTCCTACAATGAGCAGTTCTTC,CASSAELAASYNEQFF
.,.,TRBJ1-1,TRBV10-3,TGTGCCATCAGTGAGCGGGGGATCGCCACTGAAGCTTTCTTT,CAISERGIATEAFF
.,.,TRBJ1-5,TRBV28,TGTGCCAGCAGTTTCTTGTTTTCGCGAGATCAGCCCCAGCATTTT,CASSFLFSRDQPQHF
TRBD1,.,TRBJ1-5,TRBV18,TGTGCCAGCTCAGAAACAGGGGCTCAGCCCCAGCATTTT,CASSETGAQPQHF
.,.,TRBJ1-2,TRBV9,TGTGCCAGCAGCGTAGCTGCAGGGGAGTATGGTAATGGCTACACCTTC,CASSVAAGEYGNGYTF
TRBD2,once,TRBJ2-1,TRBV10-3,TGTGCCATCGAAGGGGAGCGGGGGGAATACAATGAGCAGTTCTTC,CAIEGERGEYNEQFF
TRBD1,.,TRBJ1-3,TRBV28,TGTGCCAGCAGTGGGACAGGTCACCGCTCTGGAAACACCATATATTTT,CASSGTGHRSGNTIYF
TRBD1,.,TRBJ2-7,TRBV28,TGTGCCAGCAGGGACAGGGGGGCCGCCTACGAGCAGTACTTC,CASRDRGAAYEQYF
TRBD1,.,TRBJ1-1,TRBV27,TGTGCCAGCAGCCCTGACAGGGGCCAGGGGAACACTGAAGCTTTCTTT,CASSPDRGQGNTEAFF